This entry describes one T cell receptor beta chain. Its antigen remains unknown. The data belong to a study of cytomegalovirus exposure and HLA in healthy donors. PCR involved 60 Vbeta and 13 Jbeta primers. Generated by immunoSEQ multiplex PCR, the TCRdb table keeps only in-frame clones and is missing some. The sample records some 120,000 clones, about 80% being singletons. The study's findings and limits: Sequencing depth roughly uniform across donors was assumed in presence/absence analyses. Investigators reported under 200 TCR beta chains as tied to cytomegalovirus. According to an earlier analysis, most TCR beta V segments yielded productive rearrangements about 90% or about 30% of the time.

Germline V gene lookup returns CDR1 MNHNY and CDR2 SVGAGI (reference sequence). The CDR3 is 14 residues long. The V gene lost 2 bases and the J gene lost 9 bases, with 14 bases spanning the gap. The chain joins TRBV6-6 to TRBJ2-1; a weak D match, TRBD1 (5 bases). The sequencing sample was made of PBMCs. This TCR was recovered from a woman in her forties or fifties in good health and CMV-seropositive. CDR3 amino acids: CASSYARGSSEQFF. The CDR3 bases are TGTGCCAGCAGTTACGCTAGGGGTTCCAGTGAGCAGTTCTTC.